The 8 T cell receptor beta chains reported below all come from one sample, sequenced in a study of identical twins. TCRdb independently ran MiXCR on the 5' RACE reads; one entry per CDR3 protein. Of around 670,000 distinct CDR3 sequences in the sample, 5.5% to 7.5% were seen once. What was sequenced was naive T cells sorted from blood. Receptor source: a man younger than 35 in good health.

This clonotype was seen at least ten times. The V and J genes are TRBV7-2 and TRBJ2-1; D may match TRBD1 or TRBD2 (7 bases each). Germline values: CDR1 SGHTA, CDR2 FQGNSA. CDR3 length equals 16 residues. Trimming took off 7 bases at V and 4 bases at J, with 20 bases between the two ends. Here the CDR3 DNA reads TGTGCCAGCACCCAGGGGGGGGCTCTGGGATACAATGAGCAGTTCTTC. Residues: CASTQGGALGYNEQFF.

The table lists this clonotype with many counts. The chain couples TRBV5-1 to TRBJ1-2; D not resolved. Per germline, CDR1 SGHRS and CDR2 YFSETQ. Trimming cost V 0 bases and J 6 bases, with 6 bases left between them. This CDR3 is 12 amino acids long. The CDR3 is CASSLEMDGYTF. As DNA, the CDR3 is TGCGCCAGCAGCTTGGAGATGGATGGCTACACCTTC.

The V call is TRBV21-1, the J call TRBJ2-3; whether TRBD1, the table's D call, matches the DNA was not checked. TRBV21-1 is noted as a pseudogene. The CDR3 spans 18 residues. Here the CDR3 reads CASSKRRTGTASTDTQYF. In DNA, the CDR3 is TGTGCCAGCAGCAAAAGGCGAACCGGGACAGCTAGCACAGATACGCAGTATTTT.

At least ten counts were recorded for this clonotype. This rearrangement joins TRBV29-1 to TRBJ2-5; no reliable D call. CDR3 length: 12 residues. The ends were cut back, 4 bases at V and 2 bases at J, with 8 bases in the middle. CDR1 is SQVTM and CDR2 is ANQGSEA in the germline V gene. The CDR3 is CSVVTPQETQYF. The CDR3 nucleotides read TGCAGCGTTGTAACCCCTCAAGAGACCCAGTACTTC.

This clonotype has at least ten counts. This chain links TRBV20-1 with TRBJ1-2, with D unclear. Germline-derived CDR1 and CDR2 are DFQATT and SNEGSKA (reference sequence). This CDR3 has 10 residues. V was shortened by 6 bases and J by 1 base, with 3 bases between the two germline ends. In DNA, the CDR3 is TGCAGTGCCTATAACTATGGCTACACCTTC. Protein sequence: CSAYNYGYTF.

The chain employs TRBV19 and TRBJ2-7; no firm D call. This CDR3 has 12 amino acids. In germline, CDR1 is LNHDA, CDR2 SQIVND (reference sequence). V was shortened by 6 bases and J by 3 bases, with 9 bases between the two germline ends. The chain's CDR3 is CASSRTLYEQYV. CDR3 in DNA: TGTGCCAGTAGCAGGACCCTCTACGAGCAGTACGTC.

This clonotype was counted ten times or more. The V and J genes are TRBV5-1 and TRBJ1-5, with 8 positions matching TRBD1. This CDR3 has 17 amino acids. Germline CDR1 is SGHRS and CDR2 is YFSETQ. V gave up 0 bases and J gave up 0 bases; unmatched junction bases: 5. The CDR3 loop is CASSLEGQGASNQPQHF. The DNA of the CDR3 is TGCGCCAGCAGCTTGGAGGGCCAGGGGGCTAGCAATCAGCCCCAGCATTTT.

A few counts support this clonotype. This chain joins TRBV21-1 and TRBJ2-7; the table names TRBD2, a call not compared with the DNA. TRBV21-1 is termed a pseudogene. CDR3 length: 15 residues. In nucleotides, the CDR3 is TGTGCCAGCAGCACCCGGGGACTGAGAACCTACGAGCAGTACGTC. Its protein product is CASSTRGLRTYEQYV.